This record covers a single T cell receptor beta chain. What it binds is not known. Clones were sequenced by immunoSEQ multiplex PCR, and TCRdb holds only the in-frame ones, with some missing. The sample has some 1.5 million clones, around 98% seen once; the top ten hold roughly 0.4%. The CDR3 spans 16 residues. V was pared by 4 bases and J by 2 bases, with 4 bases of the junction left unmatched. Germline V gives CDR1 SGHRS, CDR2 YFSETQ. The data were obtained in a study of shared clonotypes between healthy human individuals. Study-level information: Donors, aged 18 to 49, were a couple of women and three men. Findings and caveats of the study: For naive CD4 cells, roughly 5% of clonotypes were shared across several donors.

The sequenced sample was naive CD4+ T cells sorted from blood. This sample's subset: CD45RA+ positively selected. The clonotype comes from a young man in good health. The gene calls are TRBV5-1 and TRBJ2-7, with 15 bases identical to TRBD2. CDR3 nucleotide sequence: TGCGCCAGCAGCGAGGGACTAGCGGGAGGCACCTACGAGCAGTACTTC. The encoded protein is CASSEGLAGGTYEQYF.